This paragraph reports one TCR beta chain. Its target is not known. The source of the sample is a study of CXCR3-negative and CXCR3-positive naive CD8 T cells. The CD45RO-CCR7+CD27+CD95- phenotype denoted naive CD8+ T cells. All TRB cDNA libraries came from 5' RACE performed with UMI labels. From the 5' RACE reads, TCRdb lists one entry per CDR3 protein and no DNA. The sample is made up of some 140,000 distinct CDR3 sequences, and the top ten hold 0.41% of it. The CDR3 extends over 14 amino acids. Study findings and constraints: Memory cells diverged, while naive CXCR3-positive and CXCR3-negative cells had similar TRBV-TRBJ usage. TRB CDR3 properties indicated TCR strength, while surface CD5 was similar across naive subsets. Researchers report that CXCR3-positive naive cells carry more hydrophobic TRB CDR3s than CXCR3-negative naive cells. CXCR3 expression partially decreased after cryopreservation; most assays used fresh PBMCs.

The receptor was derived from a human donor in good health. Some clones in this sample may be carry-over from other donors' samples. Sequenced material: naive CXCR3+ CD8+ T cells from blood. Stated subset: CD45RO-CCR7+CD27+CD95- naive CD8+ T cells expressing CXCR3 (TNR3+). The V gene is TRBV12-3 or TRBV12-4, the J gene TRBJ1-3. CDR3: CASSFSSSGNTIYF.